These 6 T cell receptor beta chains share one sample of origin, sequenced in a study of spatial heterogeneity in lung cancer. Overall study findings and caveats: Expanded intratumoral alpha and beta TCR counts tracked tumor mutation counts.

These receptors' targets are unknown. Specified time point: sample taken at primary tumor resection. TCRdb redid the calling of the 5' RACE reads with MiXCR, one entry per CDR3 protein. In the table there are about 12,000 distinct CDR3 sequences, more than 12% of which are singletons. Source: lung tumor tissue, taken at surgery. The receptors stem from a male donor with early-stage non-small cell lung cancer.

At least ten counts were recorded for this clonotype. The chain uses TRBV7-9 and TRBJ1-1; perhaps TRBD1 as D (5 bases). Trimming stripped 1 base from V and 1 base from J, with 7 bases between. The CDR3 extends over 14 amino acids. Germline V gene lookup returns CDR1 SEHNR and CDR2 FQNEAQ (reference sequence). CDR3 region: CASSLDRTNTEAFF. The CDR3 DNA sequence: TGTGCCAGCAGCTTAGACAGGACGAACACTGAAGCTTTCTTT.

This clonotype was counted many times. This chain joins TRBV5-1 and TRBJ2-2, with D possibly TRBD1 on 5 matching bases. This CDR3 region has 15 residues. Germline CDR1 is SGHRS and CDR2 is YFSETQ. The ends were cut back, 0 bases at V and 0 bases at J, with 6 bases in the middle. CDR3 region: CASSLGTTNTGELFF. CDR3 nucleotide sequence: TGCGCCAGCAGCTTGGGGACAACGAACACCGGGGAGCTGTTTTTT.

This clonotype was recorded at least ten times. The V and J genes are TRBV7-9 and TRBJ2-3; D uncertain. V dropped 7 bases and J dropped 0 bases, with 8 bases sitting between them. The CDR3 is 13 amino acids. From germline, CDR1 is SEHNR and CDR2 FQNEAQ (reference sequence). The CDR3 DNA reads as TGTGCCAGCACCCTACGGAGCACAGATACGCAGTATTTT. It encodes CASTLRSTDTQYF.

The gene calls are TRBV2 and TRBJ2-3; no clear D. Trimming took off 7 bases at V and 3 bases at J, with 17 bases between the two ends. The germline gives CDR1 SNHLY, CDR2 FYNNEI. The CDR3 is 15 residues long. In DNA, the CDR3 is TGTGCCAGCACCCGGTCCGGTGGCTTTACAGATACGCAGTATTTT. Translating it yields CASTRSGGFTDTQYF. Complete variable domain (other parts from reference TRBV2 and TRBJ2-3): EPEVTQTPSHQVTQMGQEVILRCVPISNHLYFYWYRQILGQKVEFLVSFYNNEISEKSEIFDDQFSVERPDGSNFTLKIRSTKLEDSAMYFCASTRSGGFTDTQYFGPGTRLTVL.

This clonotype was recorded at least ten times. The chain has TRBV7-2 and TRBJ2-5; 10 bases agree with TRBD1. Looked up from germline, CDR1 is SGHTA and CDR2 is FQGNSA. V was clipped by 4 bases and J by 7 bases; unmatched bases: 3. The CDR3 covers 13 residues. CDR3 protein: CASSSGQGVTQYF. The CDR3 DNA is TGTGCCAGCAGCTCCGGACAGGGGGTGACCCAGTACTTC.

In its sample, this clonotype ranks as medium-sized. J is TRBJ2-1 and V is TRBV29-1, with a tentative D call TRBD2 (6 bases). From germline, CDR1 is SQVTM and CDR2 ANQGSEA. The CDR3 is 13 residues long. V was shortened by 7 bases and J by 7 bases, with 17 bases between the two germline ends. This chain's CDR3 is CSGGGGSGNEQFF. DNA of the CDR3: TGCAGCGGCGGTGGGGGGAGCGGTAATGAGCAGTTCTTC.